The rows below give T cell receptor beta chains drawn from one sample of a study of blood T cell repertoires in COVID-19. Sequencing used immunoSEQ multiplex PCR; TCRdb keeps in-frame clones, though not all of them. The sample lists around 250,000 clones, nearly 90% occurring once. Sequencing was carried out using peripheral blood. These receptors originate from a woman aged 55-75 years with COVID-19, enrolled during active disease. The CDR3 runs from the conserved cysteine through the conserved F or W. Fields, in order: clone size, D gene, J gene, V gene, CDR3 DNA, CDR3 protein. D genes are given only for firm matches. The size entry is marked missing in some rows and otherwise reads once, few, many or a size class.

clone size: NA
D gene: NA
J gene: TRBJ1-1
V gene: TRBV4-3
CDR3 DNA: TGCGCCAGCAGCCAAGATGGCGCTCTGCTAGGCGCTTCTCTTGGGGCTTTCTTT
CDR3 protein: CASSQDGALLGASLGAFF

clone size: once
D gene: TRBD1
J gene: TRBJ1-1
V gene: TRBV10-3
CDR3 DNA: TGTGCCATCAGTTACCAAGGGGGCCACACTGAAGCTTTCTTT
CDR3 protein: CAISYQGGHTEAFF

clone size: few
D gene: NA
J gene: TRBJ2-7
V gene: TRBV4-3
CDR3 DNA: TGCGCCAGCAGCCAAATACATGGCTCCTACGAGCAGTACTTC
CDR3 protein: CASSQIHGSYEQYF

clone size: NA
D gene: NA
J gene: TRBJ1-1
V gene: TRBV11-2
CDR3 DNA: TGTGCCAGCAGCTTAGCGGCGGGACGGGGCACTGAAGCTTTCTTT
CDR3 protein: CASSLAAGRGTEAFF

clone size: NA
D gene: NA
J gene: TRBJ2-7
V gene: TRBV5-5
CDR3 DNA: TGTGCCAGCAGCTTGTCGCTGCGATCCTACGAGCAGTACTTC
CDR3 protein: CASSLSLRSYEQYF

clone size: NA
D gene: TRBD1
J gene: TRBJ1-2
V gene: TRBV7-3
CDR3 DNA: TGTGCCAGCAGCTCGGGACAGGGGAACTATGGCTACACCTTC
CDR3 protein: CASSSGQGNYGYTF

clone size: NA
D gene: TRBD1
J gene: TRBJ1-1
V gene: TRBV19
CDR3 DNA: TGTGCCAGTAAGAGGGAGAGGGACAGCTCTGAAGCTTTCTTT
CDR3 protein: CASKRERDSSEAFF

clone size: NA
D gene: NA
J gene: TRBJ2-1
V gene: TRBV12-3/TRBV12-4
CDR3 DNA: TGTGCCAGCAGTCCACATGGTGAGCAGTTCTTC
CDR3 protein: CASSPHGEQFF

clone size: NA
D gene: NA
J gene: TRBJ2-2
V gene: TRBV30
CDR3 DNA: TGTGCCTGGAGTGCCCAATCGCCAGCCGGGGAGCTGTTTTTT
CDR3 protein: CAWSAQSPAGELFF

clone size: NA
D gene: NA
J gene: TRBJ1-1
V gene: TRBV6-2/TRBV6-3
CDR3 DNA: TGTGCCAGCAGCTTAAGGGAGGTCACTGAAGCTTTCTTT
CDR3 protein: CASSLREVTEAFF

clone size: NA
D gene: TRBD2
J gene: TRBJ2-1
V gene: TRBV5-8
CDR3 DNA: TGTGCCAGCAGCCGGGGGGAGTATGGCGAGCAGTTCTTC
CDR3 protein: CASSRGEYGEQFF

clone size: NA
D gene: TRBD1
J gene: TRBJ1-1
V gene: TRBV6-2/TRBV6-3
CDR3 DNA: TGTGCCAGCAGTCAGGGACAGGTTCAGGAGGCTTTCTTT
CDR3 protein: CASSQGQVQEAFF

clone size: NA
D gene: TRBD1
J gene: TRBJ1-1
V gene: TRBV5-4
CDR3 DNA: TGTGCCAGCAGCTTATTGATTCGACAGGGGAGCACTGAAGCTTTCTTT
CDR3 protein: CASSLLIRQGSTEAFF

clone size: NA
D gene: NA
J gene: TRBJ1-2
V gene: TRBV14
CDR3 DNA: TGTGCCAGCAGCCACGTTGGGCAGGGTAACTCTAACTATGGCTACACCTTC
CDR3 protein: CASSHVGQGNSNYGYTF

clone size: NA
D gene: TRBD1
J gene: TRBJ1-2
V gene: TRBV18
CDR3 DNA: TGTGCCAGCTCAGCTACCACAGGGGTCTATGGCTACACCTTC
CDR3 protein: CASSATTGVYGYTF

clone size: NA
D gene: TRBD1
J gene: TRBJ2-7
V gene: TRBV4-2
CDR3 DNA: TGTGCCAGCAGCCACGGGACAGGGGCCGCCTACGAGCAGTACTTC
CDR3 protein: CASSHGTGAAYEQYF

clone size: NA
D gene: TRBD1
J gene: TRBJ1-4
V gene: TRBV10-3
CDR3 DNA: TGTGCCATCAGTGCCCCCGACAGGGGTAGAGAAAAACTGTTTTTT
CDR3 protein: CAISAPDRGREKLFF